This TCR beta chain stems from a study of blood T cell repertoires in COVID-19. Study in general: Samples came from the United States, Italy and Spain, spanning acute and convalescent COVID-19.

Methods used by the authors: Reference gene primer amplification gave nucleated cell count estimates. Generated by immunoSEQ multiplex PCR, the TCRdb table keeps only in-frame clones and is missing some. The D gene and trimming were derived from the DNA, and the V and J assignments and clone size from that table. Counted here are about 230,000 clones, 81% occurring once; the ten biggest clones make up roughly 7.9%. A note on this clone: One end of the junction does not line up with germline, which may come from a read error. At the DNA level, this CDR3 is encoded by other sequences in the same sample as well.

Looked up from germline, CDR1 is SGHDN and CDR2 is FVKESK. CDR3 length: 15 residues. The chain has TRBV14 and TRBJ1-1, with 8 bases fitting TRBD1. Sequenced: peripheral blood. This clonotype was obtained from a woman older than 75 with acute or convalescent COVID-19. The CDR3 region is CASSQVTGAGTEAFF. The CDR3 bases are TGTGCCAGCAGCCAAGTGACAGGGGCGGGAACTGAAGCCTTCTTT.